These 16 T cell receptor beta chains share one sample of origin, sequenced in a study of T cells in Graves' hyperthyroidism and ophthalmopathy. Researchers amplified the TCR beta CDR3 regions from RNA transcripts. The primer set for the first-round RT-PCR of the TCR CDR3 was HTBI. Using its own MiXCR run on the multiplex PCR reads, TCRdb lists one record per CDR3 protein. The table records hundreds of thousands of distinct CDR3 sequences, 15% to 20% of them present only once. Sequenced material: blood. The receptor set was obtained from a woman younger than 45 with Graves' hyperthyroidism.

This clonotype was seen ten or more times. The chain couples TRBV3-1 to TRBJ2-7, with D possibly TRBD1 on 5 matching bases. Germline V gene lookup returns CDR1 LGHDT and CDR2 YNNKEL (reference sequence). V was trimmed by 2 bases and J by 3 bases, leaving 8 bases between them. This CDR3 region has 13 residues. The CDR3 DNA reads as TGTGCCAGCAGCCAACAAGACAGCTACGAGCAGTACTTC. Protein: CASSQQDSYEQYF.

This clonotype has ten or more counts. The V gene is TRBV6-1, the J gene TRBJ1-5, with D unresolved. CDR3 size: 13 residues. Germline V gene data show CDR1 as MNHNS and CDR2 as SASEGT. The V and J ends lost 5 bases and 4 bases respectively, with 9 bases between them. The CDR3 sequence: CASSPGNNQPQHF. Here the CDR3 DNA reads TGTGCCAGCAGTCCAGGCAATAATCAGCCCCAGCATTTT.

This clonotype has only a few counts. The gene calls are TRBV28 and TRBJ2-1; 8 nucleotides align to TRBD2. This CDR3 is 15 amino acids long. CDR1 is MDHEN and CDR2 is SYDVKM in the germline V gene. V was clipped by 2 bases and J by 9 bases; unmatched bases: 9. Here the CDR3 reads CASSLIAGKRSEQFF. The CDR3 nucleotides read TGTGCCAGCAGTTTAATAGCGGGGAAGAGAAGTGAGCAGTTCTTC.

This clonotype showed up just a few times. This may stem from a read error, because a much larger clone lies one nucleotide away. Lacking the conserved final phenylalanine or tryptophan, this CDR3 likely reflects a read error. The gene calls are TRBV12-3 or TRBV12-4 and TRBJ1-1, with TRBD1 identical over 8 bases. Trimming cost V 6 bases and J 7 bases; bases outside gene matches: 10. This CDR3 spans 14 amino acids. CDR3 amino acids: CASSPTGQGIEAFL. CDR3 bases: TGTGCCAGCAGCCCAACCGGACAGGGAATTGAAGCTTTCCTT.

The chain uses TRBV28 and TRBJ2-5; TRBD2 agrees at 11 bases. The CDR3 extends over 17 amino acids. Losses at the gene ends were 7 bases for V and 7 bases for J; bases not matched to a gene: 17. Germline V CDR1 and CDR2: MDHEN, SYDVKM. The chain's CDR3 is CASTQKNLAGGGGTQYF. CDR3 in DNA: TGTGCCAGCACCCAGAAAAACCTAGCGGGAGGAGGAGGGACCCAGTACTTC. The full variable domain, rest sourced from reference TRBV28 and TRBJ2-5, is DVKVTQSSRYLVKRTGEKVFLECVQDMDHENMFWYRQDPGLGLRLIYFSYDVKMKEKGDIPEGYSVSREKKERFSLILESASTNQTSMYLCASTQKNLAGGGGTQYFGPGTRLLVL.

The sample holds a few counts of this clonotype. V and J are TRBV19 and TRBJ1-1, with D perhaps TRBD1 (6 bases). The V gene lost 5 bases and the J gene lost 4 bases, with 20 bases spanning the gap. CDR3 length equals 16 residues. Per the germline V gene, CDR1 is LNHDA and CDR2 is SQIVND (reference sequence). The CDR3 DNA reads as TGTGCCAGTAGTTCCGGATGGGGGGCGATGGGCACTGAAGCTTTCTTT. This sequence encodes CASSSGWGAMGTEAFF.

CDR3 DNA: TGTGCCAGCAGTTCGGGGCCAGGGATGAGTCAGCCCCAGCATTTT. It codes for CASSSGPGMSQPQHF. The genes are TRBV5-6 and TRBJ1-5, with TRBD1 as a possible D gene (5 bases). V was shortened by 5 bases and J by 6 bases, with 18 bases between the two germline ends. In germline, CDR1 is SGHDT, CDR2 YYEEEE. The CDR3 runs 15 residues.

The gene calls are TRBV25-1 and TRBJ1-4; possible D gene TRBD1, 6 bases. The germline gives CDR1 MGHDK, CDR2 SYGVNS. With 7 bases removed from V and 3 bases from J, the gap between germline ends came to 15 bases. This CDR3 has 15 amino acids. CDR3 coding DNA: TGTGCCAGCACAATTTCGGGGGGCCCTAATGAAAAACTGTTTTTT. Translation: CASTISGGPNEKLFF.

This clonotype was seen more than once but under ten times. DNA of the CDR3: TGTGCCAGCAGCTTGACAGGTCGGGCTAATGAAAAACTGTTTTTT. It is translated as CASSLTGRANEKLFF. The chain is built from TRBV11-1 and TRBJ1-4, with D tentatively TRBD1 (6 bases). The germline CDR1 and CDR2 sequences are SGHAT and FQDESV (reference sequence). Trimming removed 3 bases from V and 3 bases from J, with 11 bases in between. There are 15 residues in the CDR3. Combining the CDR3 with reference TRBV11-1 and TRBJ1-4 gives the whole variable domain EAEVAQSPRYKITEKSQAVAFWCDPISGHATLYWYRQILGQGPELLVQFQDESVVDDSQLPKDRFSAERLKGVDSTLKIQPAELGDSAMYLCASSLTGRANEKLFFGSGTQLSVL.

This clonotype was picked up many times. V is TRBV27 and J is TRBJ2-5; TRBD2 matches at 14 bases. CDR3 length equals 15 residues. V shed 5 bases, J shed 7 bases, and the junction held 6 bases outside the gene matches. The germline V gene encodes CDR1 MNHEY and CDR2 SMNVEV (reference sequence). The CDR3 DNA reads as TGTGCCAGCAGTCCCGGGACTAGCGGGAGAGGGACCCAGTACTTC. Its translation is CASSPGTSGRGTQYF.

This clonotype was found a few times. This chain uses TRBV5-1 with TRBJ2-7; D might be TRBD2 (5 bases). Germline V gives CDR1 SGHRS, CDR2 YFSETQ. Trimming shortened V by 2 bases and J by 0 bases, and 9 bases separated the two germline ends. The CDR3 length is 14 residues. CDR3 sequence reads: CASSFERSSYEQYF. The CDR3 DNA is TGCGCCAGCAGCTTCGAGCGGAGCTCCTACGAGCAGTACTTC.

This chain links TRBV12-5 with TRBJ1-5; D not resolved. CDR1 is LGHNT, CDR2 FRNRAP, per germline. The CDR3 consists of 19 residues. The V and J ends lost 0 bases and 6 bases respectively, with 24 bases between them. Here the CDR3 DNA reads TGTGCTAGTGGTTTGGTACCGTTTTTTCGGGTAGGTTGGGGTCAGCCCCAGCATTTT. Amino acid sequence: CASGLVPFFRVGWGQPQHF. Variable domain in full (rest from reference TRBV12-5 and TRBJ1-5): DARVTQTPRHKVTEMGQEVTMRCQPILGHNTVFWYRQTMMQGLELLAYFRNRAPLDDSGMPKDRFSAEMPDATLATLKIQPSEPRDSAVYFCASGLVPFFRVGWGQPQHFGDGTRLSIL.

This clonotype was detected ten times or more. The rearrangement links TRBV2 to TRBJ1-6, with TRBD1 matching over 7 bases. The CDR3 spans 15 residues. Germline loops: CDR1 SNHLY, CDR2 FYNNEI. V shed 4 bases, J shed 4 bases, and the junction held 4 bases outside the gene matches. CDR3 residues: CASSAGTVYNSPLHF. The CDR3 DNA reads TGTGCCAGCAGTGCCGGGACAGTTTATAATTCACCCCTCCACTTT.

This clonotype turned up a few times. The V and J genes are TRBV20-1 and TRBJ2-5, with 8 bases that match TRBD2. Germline lookup yields CDR1 DFQATT and CDR2 SNEGSKA (reference sequence). The CDR3 length is 13 residues. J lost 0 bases, V lost 6 bases, and 3 bases had no gene match. The CDR3 DNA follows: TGCAGTGCCCTAGCGGGTGACCAAGAGACCCAGTACTTC. It encodes CSALAGDQETQYF.

The V gene is TRBV2, the J gene TRBJ2-5, with TRBD1 matching over 10 bases. The CDR3 has 15 residues. Germline lookup yields CDR1 SNHLY and CDR2 FYNNEI. With V trimmed by 7 bases and J by 4 bases, 9 bases remained unmatched. The CDR3 region is CASTPSRTGGETQYF. In nucleotides, the CDR3 is TGTGCCAGCACCCCATCGCGGACAGGGGGAGAGACCCAGTACTTC.

There are a few counts of this clonotype. The chain is built from TRBV20-1 and TRBJ1-2; TRBD1 matches 8 bases. V was pared by 3 bases and J by 3 bases, with 6 bases of the junction left unmatched. Germline values: CDR1 DFQATT, CDR2 SNEGSKA (reference sequence). The CDR3 spans 14 residues. The CDR3 region is CSASSPTGDYGYTF. In nucleotides, the CDR3 is TGCAGTGCTAGCTCTCCGACAGGGGACTATGGCTACACCTTC.